What follows describes a single T cell receptor (beta chain). This clone was seen only once. Its antigen specificity is not known. Base qualities are not at hand, and no much larger clone is one base apart. Patients with a history of autoimmune disease or receiving systemic immunosuppression were excluded from the trial. Peripheral blood for TCR sequencing was collected from all dose cohorts at baseline, on cycle 4 day 1, and on cycle 7 day 1. Samples came from an open-label, multicenter, first-in-human phase I dose-escalation trial of ivuxolimab. Adults with locally advanced or metastatic head and neck squamous cell, hepatocellular, melanoma or renal cell carcinoma were enrolled in the trial. Before TCR sequencing, CD4+ T cells and CD8+ T cells were sorted from peripheral blood as separate populations. For sequencing of the TCRbeta CDR3 region, genomic DNA was extracted from the sorted cells. The immunoSEQ Assay was used to sequence the TCRbeta CDR3 regions. TCRdb's version of the immuneACCESS table is confined to in-frame rearrangements and falls short of the full clone set. An unresolved V gene accounts for under half of the shortfall where checked; the remainder is of unknown origin. This sample holds approximately 160,000 clones; under 95% were observed only once. The ten largest account for about 0.31% of the sample.

This sample is drawn from a study of OX40 agonist ivuxolimab in advanced cancers. At the level of the whole study: Ivuxolimab was an agonistic, fully human IgG2 monoclonal antibody directed against OX40 (CD134), a costimulatory receptor. Partial responses occurred in three dose-escalation patients: two with cutaneous melanoma and one with hepatocellular carcinoma. The paper reports the monotherapy dose-escalation portion (N of about 54 patients) of the phase I ivuxolimab trial. In the dose-escalation cohort, approximately 80% of patients were male, and the mean age was around 60 years with a range of 23 to 79. Patients were allowed to have had prior anti-PD-1, anti-PD-L1 or anti-CTLA-4 therapy, and roughly 40% of the dose-escalation patients had been treated with checkpoint inhibitors. Among the approximately 54 dose-escalation patients, approximately 20 had hepatocellular carcinoma, roughly 15 melanoma, 9 renal cell carcinoma and 9 head and neck cancer. Intravenous ivuxolimab was administered to patients every 2 weeks at six dose levels: 0.01, 0.1, 0.3, 1.5, 3 and 10 mg/kg. The purpose of peripheral TCRbeta sequencing was to test whether ivuxolimab changed TCR sequence diversity and led to clonal T-cell expansion.

General study outcomes and caveats: The antigen specificity of the peripheral T cells that underwent clonal expansion was not determined. In partial responders in the 0.1-3.0 mg/kg groups, normalized peripheral clonal expansion was found to be among the lowest, especially among CD8+ T cells. After ivuxolimab, expanded clones were on average more numerous among CD8+ T cells than among CD4+ T cells. Low levels of normalized T-cell clonal expansion were also seen in some patients who did not respond. At doses of 0.1 to 3.0 mg/kg, clonal expansion of both CD4+ and CD8+ blood T cells was observed from baseline to week 6.

The CDR3 holds 14 amino acids from the cysteine to the phenylalanine. Only the CDR3 DNA stays, 42 bases, in frame from base 1. Sequences LNHDA (CDR1) and SQIVND (CDR2) are obtained from the germline V gene (reference sequence). V loses 4 bases at its end and J loses 1 base; junction bases beyond the gene matches: 2. The rearrangement combines TRBV19 with TRBJ2-5; 8 nucleotides in the junction match TRBD1. The clonotype comes from an adult with an advanced solid tumor such as melanoma, head and neck, liver or kidney cancer. The sequences come from CD4+ or CD8+ T cells sorted from blood, collected in a trial of the OX40 agonist ivuxolimab. The sequenced DNA is TGTGCCAGTAGTACTGGACAGGGCCAAGAGACCCAGTACTTC. Its protein reads: CASSTGQGQETQYF. With the portions outside the CDR3 filled from the reference TRBV19 and TRBJ2-5 genes, the complete variable region becomes DGGITQSPKYLFRKEGQNVTLSCEQNLNHDAMYWYRQDPGQGLRLIYYSQIVNDFQKGDIAEGYSVSREKKESFPLTVTSAQKNPTAFYLCASSTGQGQETQYFGPGTRLLVL.